This entry lists 24 T cell receptor beta chains sequenced from one sample in a study of T cells expressing NK-cell markers. TCRdb reprocessed the 5' RACE reads and keeps a single row for each CDR3 protein, giving no DNA. The listing records about 300,000 distinct CDR3 sequences. The sequenced sample consisted of blood T cells: a sorted CD56 or NKG2C T cell subset, CD4+ or CD8+ T cells, or bulk PBMC T cells (not recorded which). The receptors stem from a woman between 18 and 70 years old in good health.

This chain links TRBV7-2 with TRBJ1-3. This CDR3 region has 13 residues. Looked up from germline, CDR1 is SGHTA and CDR2 is FQGNSA. CDR3 in amino acids: CASSTNSGNTIYF. Based on the CDR3 plus reference TRBV7-2 and TRBJ1-3, the full variable domain is GAGVSQSPSNKVTEKGKDVELRCDPISGHTALYWYRQSLGQGLEFLIYFQGNSAPDKSGLPSDRFSAERTGGSVSTLTIQRTQQEDSAVYLCASSTNSGNTIYFGEGSWLTVV.

V usage is TRBV5-4 and J usage is TRBJ1-1. Germline CDR1 reads SGHNT; CDR2 reads YYREEE (reference sequence). This CDR3 has 15 amino acids. CDR3 protein: CASSPSRILNTEAFF.

The chain links TRBV4-1 to TRBJ2-6. The germline gives CDR1 MGHRA, CDR2 YSYEKL. CDR3 length: 17 residues. The chain's CDR3 is CASSQDPRDSGANVLTF.

V is TRBV20-1 and J is TRBJ2-5. The CDR3 length is 12 residues. Germline V gene sequence: CDR1 DFQATT, CDR2 SNEGSKA (reference sequence). CDR3 sequence: CSARGSTETQYF.

The chain employs TRBV3-1 and TRBJ2-7; TCRdb indicates TRBD2, and absent DNA this call remains unverified. CDR3 size: 17 residues. The germline CDR1 and CDR2 sequences are LGHDT and YNNKEL (reference sequence). The CDR3 here is CASSQWGGTSGNYEQYF.

The chain carries TRBV9 and TRBJ1-2; TCRdb gives TRBD1 as the D gene, but with no DNA this cannot be confirmed. Germline V CDR1 and CDR2: SGDLS, YYNGEE. The CDR3 is 13 residues long. CDR3 sequence reads: CASSVGGQHGYTF.

V and J are TRBV20-1 and TRBJ1-4; the D call of TRBD1 rests on TCRdb alone, since no DNA is present to check it. The CDR3 totals 14 residues. Germline CDR1 DFQATT, CDR2 SNEGSKA (reference sequence). CDR3 loop: CSAPGTDQREKLFF.

The rearrangement uses TRBV20-1 and TRBJ2-1; without DNA, the TCRdb call of TRBD1 cannot be checked. The CDR3 extends over 18 amino acids. The germline V gene encodes CDR1 DFQATT and CDR2 SNEGSKA (reference sequence). CDR3 sequence reads: CSARDRVASGGSYNEQFF.

The V and J genes are TRBV25-1 and TRBJ2-1; the D call from TCRdb, TRBD1, cannot be confirmed without DNA. Germline V CDR1 and CDR2: MGHDK, SYGVNS. The CDR3 is 15 amino acids. CDR3 sequence reads: CASSERAGPGDEQFF.

CDR3 amino acids: CASSLAGGQGAYQPQHF. The chain joins TRBV7-2 to TRBJ1-5; TCRdb returns TRBD1, unconfirmable since there is no DNA. The CDR3 loop spans 17 amino acids. Germline assignment: CDR1 SGHTA and CDR2 FQGNSA. The entire variable domain, with the rest obtained from reference TRBV7-2 and TRBJ1-5, is as follows: GAGVSQSPSNKVTEKGKDVELRCDPISGHTALYWYRQSLGQGLEFLIYFQGNSAPDKSGLPSDRFSAERTGGSVSTLTIQRTQQEDSAVYLCASSLAGGQGAYQPQHFGDGTRLSIL.

The CDR3 reads CASGISGANVLTF. The chain couples TRBV2 to TRBJ2-6. CDR3 length equals 13 residues. CDR1 SNHLY and CDR2 FYNNEI come from the germline V gene. Variable domain in full (rest from reference TRBV2 and TRBJ2-6): EPEVTQTPSHQVTQMGQEVILRCVPISNHLYFYWYRQILGQKVEFLVSFYNNEISEKSEIFDDQFSVERPDGSNFTLKIRSTKLEDSAMYFCASGISGANVLTFGAGSRLTVL.

This chain joins TRBV29-1 and TRBJ2-7; absent DNA, TCRdb's TRBD1 call cannot be checked. CDR3 length: 12 amino acids. CDR1 SQVTM and CDR2 ANQGSEA come from the germline V gene. The CDR3 loop reads CSVGRDISEQYF.

J is TRBJ2-3 and V is TRBV5-1. The CDR3 is made up of 14 amino acids. Germline V gene data show CDR1 as SGHRS and CDR2 as YFSETQ. CDR3 residues: CASSLGGITDTQYF.

The chain has TRBV20-1 and TRBJ1-5; TCRdb's D gene call, TRBD1, goes unchecked for lack of DNA. Looked up from germline, CDR1 is DFQATT and CDR2 is SNEGSKA (reference sequence). The CDR3 runs 14 residues. CDR3 in amino acids: CSATWDRALQPQHF.

The CDR3 is CASSPMGQGALSPLHF. J is TRBJ1-6 and V is TRBV18; TCRdb indicates TRBD1, and absent DNA this call remains unverified. The CDR3 has 16 amino acids. Per the germline V gene, CDR1 is KGHSH and CDR2 is LQKENI.

The chain employs TRBV30 and TRBJ2-5. Germline V gene data show CDR1 as GTSNPN and CDR2 as SVGIG (reference sequence). The CDR3 length is 13 residues. The CDR3 region is CAWSVRSQETQYF. The entire variable domain, with the rest obtained from reference TRBV30 and TRBJ2-5, is as follows: SQTIHQWPATLVQPVGSPLSLECTVEGTSNPNLYWYRQAAGRGLQLLFYSVGIGQISSEVPQNLSASRPQDRQFILSSKKLLLSDSGFYLCAWSVRSQETQYFGPGTRLLVL.

The V and J genes are TRBV7-2 and TRBJ2-2; TCRdb lists TRBD2, though no DNA is available to test this call. The CDR3 has 14 residues. CDR1 SGHTA and CDR2 FQGNSA come from the germline V gene. The CDR3 region is CASSLGDIDGELFF.

This chain links TRBV5-1 with TRBJ2-1. Germline V gene sequence: CDR1 SGHRS, CDR2 YFSETQ. The CDR3 totals 16 residues. CDR3 in amino acids: CASSLWGTGPYNEQFF.

This rearrangement joins TRBV12-3 or TRBV12-4 to TRBJ1-1. This CDR3 has 11 amino acids. CDR3 in amino acids: CASSLETEAFF.

The chain joins TRBV20-1 to TRBJ2-5; TCRdb outputs TRBD2, but without DNA this stays unchecked. Germline CDR1 and CDR2: DFQATT and SNEGSKA (reference sequence). The CDR3 runs 13 residues. The chain's CDR3 is CSARVAGRETQYF.

This chain uses TRBV7-9 with TRBJ2-3; TCRdb reports TRBD1, a call that lacks DNA to check it against. The CDR3 length is 17 residues. Germline-derived CDR1 and CDR2 are SEHNR and FQNEAQ (reference sequence). CDR3 protein: CASSLGRSGDGTDTQYF.

The genes are TRBV11-1 and TRBJ2-6; the TRBD1 assignment by TCRdb is unverifiable without DNA. The CDR3 has 15 amino acids. CDR1 is SGHAT and CDR2 is FQDESV in the germline V gene (reference sequence). The CDR3 is CASSLWGAGANVLTF.

The genes are TRBV4-2 and TRBJ2-7; checking the TCRdb D call of TRBD2 is not possible without DNA. In germline, CDR1 is LGHNA, CDR2 YNFKEQ. CDR3 length: 17 amino acids. CDR3: CASSFQGGRGLPYEQYF.

The rearrangement uses TRBV9 and TRBJ1-4. From germline, CDR1 is SGDLS and CDR2 YYNGEE. CDR3 length: 15 amino acids. The CDR3 sequence is CASSVVIGPYEKLFF.